Below, one T cell receptor beta chain is given with its context. This clonotype is described as large (0.1 to 1%). One base away there is no much larger clone; base qualities are not given. This sample was taken from a study of Japanese encephalitis immunity and Zika vaccine responses (dated by TCRdb to the early 2020s). About the full investigation: The included participants were given three 5.0 ug doses of alum-adjuvanted ZPIV at weeks 0, 4 and 28. In addition, the TCR repertoires of a few flavivirus-naive individuals were analyzed at weeks 2, 6 and 52 after ZPIV vaccination began. For stimulation, either ZIKV structural-protein peptide pools divided into flavivirus-conserved and non-conserved sets were used, or JEV or YFV peptides matching the pre-vaccination. The ZIKV peptides, 15-mers that overlapped by 11 residues, were chosen for containing NetMHCpan/NetMHCII-predicted epitopes with affinity below 50 nM. Six representative participants per pre-vaccination group were picked for TCR sequencing, using samples from week 52 and from week 0, the point after pre-vaccination but before ZPIV. The study tested whether CD4 T cell responses to the Zika vaccine were shaped by prior Japanese encephalitis virus (JEV) or yellow fever virus (YFV) vaccination. A two-dose regimen of JEV vaccine (IXIARO), with doses given 28 days apart, was administered to around twelve participants two to three months before the first ZPIV dose. Before ZPIV, twelve participants were given one dose of YFV vaccine (YF-VAX), while under 10 participants were flavivirus-naive. On the study overall, not on this receptor specifically: Samples clustered by participant with no similarity between individuals, suggesting no public TCRs were detected. The analysis covered only a subset of trial participants who had three doses and adequate samples, rather than the whole vaccinated cohort. Only a few individuals showed CD8 T cell responses to ZIKV peptide pools, and those responses were very low in magnitude. Compared with YFV-pre-vaccinated donors, JEV-pre-vaccinated donors had higher repertoire similarity across time-points and stimulations, indicating that more clonotypes were common to ZIKV and JEV stimulation. In JEV-pre-vaccinated donors, the repertoire richness of CD4 T cells responding to conserved ZIKV epitopes decreased significantly after ZPIV. Because there were not enough samples, the peptide pools could not be deconvoluted, which meant the specific peptides behind the cross-reactive responses went unidentified.

The germline ends are 13 bases apart after V is trimmed by 10 bases and J by 4 bases. As encoded in the germline V gene, CDR1 is ENHRY while CDR2 is SYGVKD. The CDR3 goes from the cysteine to the phenylalanine over 12 residues. This entry keeps only the CDR3 DNA: 36 bases, framed from base 1. To prepare the library, 5' RACE was applied. Before sequencing, the TCRbeta libraries were pooled in amounts proportional to the number of cells sorted for each library. Total RNA was extracted from sorted cells with RNAzol RT, and cDNA was synthesized with an oligo(dT) primer and a template-switching oligo. Using Kapa HiFi, PCR amplified the TCRbeta V-CDR3-J region between a SMARTer oligo primer and a TCRbeta constant-region primer. A second PCR attached Illumina adaptors and sample-specific index barcodes, followed by HighPrep bead cleanup and Bioanalyzer confirmation of a band of roughly 650 bp. Libraries were sequenced on an Illumina MiSeq with 2x151 bp paired-end reads. As for how the authors treated the data: Reads were demultiplexed with an in-house Java program, and MiXCR assigned TCRbeta annotations and counted clonotypes. Repertoire overlap was assessed with Morisita-Horn indices from the R package vegan, and UPGMA clustering and Circos plots of recurring clonotypes were generated. Shannon diversity and richness were normalized to the highest possible value given the input cell numbers, yielding values from 0 to 1. CDR3beta sequences were aligned with MUSCLE, distances were computed with SeqinR, and multidimensional scaling was plotted in R. TCRdb reanalyzed the raw reads on its own, using fastp at Q25 for trimming and MiXCR for clone calling, and kept in-frame beta chains. CDR3 protein sequences are deduplicated, and each keeps its most common genes and DNA. The V and J calls were determined by TCRdb, not by the authors. Counted in this sample were roughly 280 distinct CDR3 sequences; approximately 3% of them appeared once. Roughly 35% of the sample goes to the ten largest clones.

After labeling with CellTrace CFSE, PBMCs were cultured for around six days in RPMI containing about 8% human serum along with peptide pools, each at about 0.98 ug/mL. Unfixed proliferating CD4 T cells were sorted on a BD FACSAria as live CD56-CD19-CD16-CD3+CD4+ CFSE-low cells. Enrolled adults were healthy and were found to be seronegative for ZIKV, JEV, YFV, DENV and WNV by microneutralization screening. The samples were drawn from a phase 1 trial of an alum-adjuvanted Zika purified-inactivated virus (ZPIV) vaccine that was randomized, double-blinded and placebo-controlled. Peripheral blood mononuclear cells were isolated by standard procedure and stored frozen in liquid nitrogen until use.

Rearrangement joined TRBV10-3 to TRBJ1-2; TRBD1 is a possible D gene, resting on 6 matching bases. The sequencing here drew on antigen-activated CD4+ T cells from blood, cultured, taken during a Zika inactivated vaccine study. The receptor was isolated from an adult woman who received an inactivated Zika virus vaccine. The CDR3 region reads CATRQDLYGYTF. The DNA reads TGTGCCACCAGACAGGATCTCTATGGCTACACCTTC.